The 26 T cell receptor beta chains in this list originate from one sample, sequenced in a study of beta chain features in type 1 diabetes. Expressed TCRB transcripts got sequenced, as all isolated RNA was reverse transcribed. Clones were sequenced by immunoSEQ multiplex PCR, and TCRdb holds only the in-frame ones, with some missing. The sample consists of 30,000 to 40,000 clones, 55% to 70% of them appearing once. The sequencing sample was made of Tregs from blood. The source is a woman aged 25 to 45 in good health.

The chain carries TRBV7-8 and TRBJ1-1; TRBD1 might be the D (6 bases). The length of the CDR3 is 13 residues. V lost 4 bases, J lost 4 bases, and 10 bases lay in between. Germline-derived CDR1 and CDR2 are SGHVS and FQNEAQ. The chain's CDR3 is CASSSTGTTEAFF. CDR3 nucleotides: TGTGCCAGCAGCTCTACAGGGACCACTGAAGCTTTCTTT.

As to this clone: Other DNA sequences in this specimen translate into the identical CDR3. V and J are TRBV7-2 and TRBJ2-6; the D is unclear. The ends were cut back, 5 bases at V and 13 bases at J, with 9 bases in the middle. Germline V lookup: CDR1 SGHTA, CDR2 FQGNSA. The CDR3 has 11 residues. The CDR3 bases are TGTGCCAGCAGCCCCAGTAATGTCCTGACTTTC. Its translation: CASSPSNVLTF.

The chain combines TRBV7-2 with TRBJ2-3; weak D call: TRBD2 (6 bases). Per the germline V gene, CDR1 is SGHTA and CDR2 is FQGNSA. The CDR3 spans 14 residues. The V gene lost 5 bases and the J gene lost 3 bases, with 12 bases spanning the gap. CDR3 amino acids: CASSRDFPTDTQYF. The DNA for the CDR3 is TGTGCCAGCAGCCGGGACTTCCCAACAGATACGCAGTATTTT.

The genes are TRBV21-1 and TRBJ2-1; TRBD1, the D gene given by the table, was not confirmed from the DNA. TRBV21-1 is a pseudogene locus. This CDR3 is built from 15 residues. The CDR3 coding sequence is TGTGCCAGCCCCCTAATCCACAGGAACCACAATGAGCAGTTCTTC. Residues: CASPLIHRNHNEQFF.

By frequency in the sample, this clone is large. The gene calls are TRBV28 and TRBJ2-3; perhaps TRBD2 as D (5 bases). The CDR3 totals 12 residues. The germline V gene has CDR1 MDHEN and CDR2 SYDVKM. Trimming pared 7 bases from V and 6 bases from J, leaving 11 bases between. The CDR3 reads CASTWSGDTQYF. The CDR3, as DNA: TGTGCCAGCACTTGGTCGGGGGATACGCAGTATTTT.

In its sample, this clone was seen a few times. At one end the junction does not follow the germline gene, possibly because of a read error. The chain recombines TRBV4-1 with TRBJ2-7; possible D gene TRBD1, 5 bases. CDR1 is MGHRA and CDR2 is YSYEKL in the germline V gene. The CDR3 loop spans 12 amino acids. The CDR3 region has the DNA TGTGCCAGCAGCCAAACAGGCTACGAGCAGTACTTC. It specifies CASSQTGYEQYF.

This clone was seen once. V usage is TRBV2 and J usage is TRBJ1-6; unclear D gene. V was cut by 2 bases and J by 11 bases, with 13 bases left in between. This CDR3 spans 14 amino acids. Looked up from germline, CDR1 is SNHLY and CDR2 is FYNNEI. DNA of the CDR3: TGTGCCAGCAGTGAATGGCGGGCGAGGCCACCCCTCCACTTT. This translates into CASSEWRARPPLHF.

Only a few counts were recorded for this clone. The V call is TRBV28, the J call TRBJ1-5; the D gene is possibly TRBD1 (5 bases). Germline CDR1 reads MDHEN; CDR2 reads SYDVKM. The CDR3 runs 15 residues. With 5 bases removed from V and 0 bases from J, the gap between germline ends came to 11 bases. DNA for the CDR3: TGTGCCAGCAGTAAGACAGAATATAGCAATCAGCCCCAGCATTTT. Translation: CASSKTEYSNQPQHF.

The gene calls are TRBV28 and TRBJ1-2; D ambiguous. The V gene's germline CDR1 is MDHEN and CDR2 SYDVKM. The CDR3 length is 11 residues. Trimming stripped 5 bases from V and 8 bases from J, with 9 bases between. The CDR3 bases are TGTGCCAGCAGTCACCCGCGGGGCTACACCTTC. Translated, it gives CASSHPRGYTF.

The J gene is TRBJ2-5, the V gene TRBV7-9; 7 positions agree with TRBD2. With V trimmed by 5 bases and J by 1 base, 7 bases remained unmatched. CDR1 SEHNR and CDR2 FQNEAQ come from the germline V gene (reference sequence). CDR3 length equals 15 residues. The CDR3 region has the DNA TGTGCCAGCAGCCCGAGGGCTAGCGGCCAAGAGACCCAGTACTTC. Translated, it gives CASSPRASGQETQYF.

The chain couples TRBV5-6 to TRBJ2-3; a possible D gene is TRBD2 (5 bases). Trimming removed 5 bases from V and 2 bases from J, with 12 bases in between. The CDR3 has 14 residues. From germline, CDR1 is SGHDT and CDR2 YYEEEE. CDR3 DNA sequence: TGTGCCAGCAGGACCGGACTCACCACAGATACGCAGTATTTT. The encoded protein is CASRTGLTTDTQYF.

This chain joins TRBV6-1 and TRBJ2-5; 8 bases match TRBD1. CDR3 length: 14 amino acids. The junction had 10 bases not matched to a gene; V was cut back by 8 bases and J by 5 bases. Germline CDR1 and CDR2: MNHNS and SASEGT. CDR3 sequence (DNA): TGTGCCAGCTCACCCCTACAGGGGGGTGAGACCCAGTACTTC. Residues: CASSPLQGGETQYF.

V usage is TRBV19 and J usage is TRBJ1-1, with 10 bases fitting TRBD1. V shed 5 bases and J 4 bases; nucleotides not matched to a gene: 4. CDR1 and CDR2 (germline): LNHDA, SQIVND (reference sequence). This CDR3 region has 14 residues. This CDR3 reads CASSVTGGFTEAFF. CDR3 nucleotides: TGTGCCAGTAGTGTGACAGGGGGCTTCACTGAAGCTTTCTTT.

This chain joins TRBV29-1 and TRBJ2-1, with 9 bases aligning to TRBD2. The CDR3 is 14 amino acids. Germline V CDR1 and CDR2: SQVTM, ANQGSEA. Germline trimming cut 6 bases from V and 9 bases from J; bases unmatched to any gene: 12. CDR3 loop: CSVRLQLAGGEQFF. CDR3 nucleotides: TGCAGCGTCCGCCTCCAACTAGCGGGTGGTGAGCAGTTCTTC.

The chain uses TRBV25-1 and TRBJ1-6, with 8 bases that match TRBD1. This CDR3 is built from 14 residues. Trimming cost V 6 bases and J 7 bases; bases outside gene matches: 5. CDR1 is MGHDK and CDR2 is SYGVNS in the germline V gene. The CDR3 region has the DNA TGTGCCAGCAGCTGGGGGACAGGCAATTCACCCCTCCACTTT. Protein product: CASSWGTGNSPLHF.

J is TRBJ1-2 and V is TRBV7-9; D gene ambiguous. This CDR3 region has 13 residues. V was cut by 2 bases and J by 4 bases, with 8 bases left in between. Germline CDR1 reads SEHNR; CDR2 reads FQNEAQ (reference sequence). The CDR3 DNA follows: TGTGCCAGCAGCTTAACGGGGTCCTATGGCTACACCTTC. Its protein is CASSLTGSYGYTF.

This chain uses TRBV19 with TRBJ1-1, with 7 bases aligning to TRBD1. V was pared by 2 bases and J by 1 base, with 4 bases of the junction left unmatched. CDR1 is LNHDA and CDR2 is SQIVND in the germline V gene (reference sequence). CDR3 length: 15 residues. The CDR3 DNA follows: TGTGCCAGTAGTATAAGGTGGACAGGGAACACTGAAGCTTTCTTT. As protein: CASSIRWTGNTEAFF.

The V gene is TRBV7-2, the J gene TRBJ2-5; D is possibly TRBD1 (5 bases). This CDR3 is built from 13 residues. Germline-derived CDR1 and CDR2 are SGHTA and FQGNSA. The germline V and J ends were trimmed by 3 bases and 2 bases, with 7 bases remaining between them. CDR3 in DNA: TGTGCCAGCAGCTTTCAGGGTCAAGAGACCCAGTACTTC. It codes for CASSFQGQETQYF. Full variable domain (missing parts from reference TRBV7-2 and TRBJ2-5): GAGVSQSPSNKVTEKGKDVELRCDPISGHTALYWYRQSLGQGLEFLIYFQGNSAPDKSGLPSDRFSAERTGGSVSTLTIQRTQQEDSAVYLCASSFQGQETQYFGPGTRLLVL.

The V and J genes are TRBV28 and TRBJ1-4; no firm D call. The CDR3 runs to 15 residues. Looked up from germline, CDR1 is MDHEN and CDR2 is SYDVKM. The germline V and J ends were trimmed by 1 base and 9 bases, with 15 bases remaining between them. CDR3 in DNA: TGTGCCAGCAGTTTATCGGGGATCCCGAAACAAAAACTGTTTTTT. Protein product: CASSLSGIPKQKLFF.

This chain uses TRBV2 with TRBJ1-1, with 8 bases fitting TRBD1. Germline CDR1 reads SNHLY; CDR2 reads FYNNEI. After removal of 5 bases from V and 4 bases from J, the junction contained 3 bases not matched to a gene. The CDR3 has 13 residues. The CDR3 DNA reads TGTGCCAGCAGTTTAACAGGGGGCACTGAAGCTTTCTTT. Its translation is CASSLTGGTEAFF.

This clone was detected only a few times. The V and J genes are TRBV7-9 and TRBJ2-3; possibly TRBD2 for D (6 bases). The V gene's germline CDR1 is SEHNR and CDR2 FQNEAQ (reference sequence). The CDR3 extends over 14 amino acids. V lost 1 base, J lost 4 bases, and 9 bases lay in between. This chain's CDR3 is CASSLDGSADTQYF. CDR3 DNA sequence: TGTGCCAGCAGCTTAGACGGGAGTGCAGATACGCAGTATTTT.

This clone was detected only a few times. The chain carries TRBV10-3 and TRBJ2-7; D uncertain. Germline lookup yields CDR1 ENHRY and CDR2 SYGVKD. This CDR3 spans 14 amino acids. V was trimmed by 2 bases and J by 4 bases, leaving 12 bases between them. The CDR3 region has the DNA TGTGCCATCAGTGAGCCGGGTAGCTTGTACGAGCAGTACTTC. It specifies CAISEPGSLYEQYF.

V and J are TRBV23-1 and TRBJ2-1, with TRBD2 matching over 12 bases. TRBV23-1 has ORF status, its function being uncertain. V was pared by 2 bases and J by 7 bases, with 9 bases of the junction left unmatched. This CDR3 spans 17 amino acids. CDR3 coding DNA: TGCGCCAGCAGTCAAGACTCCCTAGCGGGAGGGTTGAATGAGCAGTTCTTC. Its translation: CASSQDSLAGGLNEQFF.

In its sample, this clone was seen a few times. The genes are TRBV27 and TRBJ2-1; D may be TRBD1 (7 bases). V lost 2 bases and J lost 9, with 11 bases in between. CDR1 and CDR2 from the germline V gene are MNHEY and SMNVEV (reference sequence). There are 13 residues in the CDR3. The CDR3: CASSLQGGGEQFF. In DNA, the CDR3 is TGTGCCAGCAGTTTACAGGGGGGCGGTGAGCAGTTCTTC.

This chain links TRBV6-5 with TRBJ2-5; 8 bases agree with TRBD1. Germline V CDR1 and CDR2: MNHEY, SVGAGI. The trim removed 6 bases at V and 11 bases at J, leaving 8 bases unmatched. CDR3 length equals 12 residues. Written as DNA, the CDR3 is TGTGCCAGCAGAAAACAGGGGGGTGAGCAGTACTTC. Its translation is CASRKQGGEQYF.

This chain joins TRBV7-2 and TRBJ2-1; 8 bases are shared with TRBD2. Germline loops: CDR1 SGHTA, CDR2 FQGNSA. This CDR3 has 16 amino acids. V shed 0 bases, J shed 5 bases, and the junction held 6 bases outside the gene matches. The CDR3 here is CASSLAIAGFNNEQFF. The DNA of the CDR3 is TGTGCCAGCAGCTTAGCAATAGCGGGATTTAACAATGAGCAGTTCTTC.